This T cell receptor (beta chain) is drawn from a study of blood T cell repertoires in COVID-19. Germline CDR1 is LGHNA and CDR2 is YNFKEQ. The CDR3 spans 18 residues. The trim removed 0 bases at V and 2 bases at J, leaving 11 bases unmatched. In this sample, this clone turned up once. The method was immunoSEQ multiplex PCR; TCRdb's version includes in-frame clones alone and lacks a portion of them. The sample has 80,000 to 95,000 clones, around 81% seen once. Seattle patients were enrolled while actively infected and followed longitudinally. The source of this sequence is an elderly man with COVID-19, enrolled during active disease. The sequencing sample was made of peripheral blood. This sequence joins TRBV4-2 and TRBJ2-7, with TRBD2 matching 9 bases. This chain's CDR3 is CASSQDLNLAGTPYEQYF. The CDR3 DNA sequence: TGTGCCAGCAGCCAAGACCTTAACCTAGCGGGAACTCCCTACGAGCAGTACTTC.